This T cell receptor (beta chain) was found in a study of shared clonotypes between healthy human individuals. The wider study: Per donor, three plates held CD4 naive cells, three held CD4 memory, two held CD8 naive and one held CD8 memory.

The method was immunoSEQ multiplex PCR; TCRdb's version includes in-frame clones alone and lacks a portion of them. Of around 2,000,000 clones in the sample, around 95% were seen once. Germline V gene data show CDR1 as SEHNR and CDR2 as FQNEAQ (reference sequence). CDR3 length equals 13 residues. Trimming removed 3 bases at V and 5 bases at J, with 10 bases between. As regards this clone: Its matching antigen is unknown. The sample has other DNA sequences that encode this CDR3 too.

Notes on the study in general: Clonotypes shared by all four sorted-subset donors had higher generation probabilities than non-shared clonotypes. Limited genetic and exposure-history diversity came from having few donors. Only blood was sampled; tissue repertoires likely differ.

J is TRBJ1-2 and V is TRBV7-9; tentatively, D is TRBD1 (5 bases). The clonotype originates from a man aged 18-30 years in good health. The sample consisted of naive CD4+ T cells sorted from blood. Subset described: CD45RA+ positively selected. The CDR3: CASSLGEGYGYTF. Written as DNA, the CDR3 is TGTGCCAGCAGCTTGGGCGAGGGGTATGGCTACACCTTC.